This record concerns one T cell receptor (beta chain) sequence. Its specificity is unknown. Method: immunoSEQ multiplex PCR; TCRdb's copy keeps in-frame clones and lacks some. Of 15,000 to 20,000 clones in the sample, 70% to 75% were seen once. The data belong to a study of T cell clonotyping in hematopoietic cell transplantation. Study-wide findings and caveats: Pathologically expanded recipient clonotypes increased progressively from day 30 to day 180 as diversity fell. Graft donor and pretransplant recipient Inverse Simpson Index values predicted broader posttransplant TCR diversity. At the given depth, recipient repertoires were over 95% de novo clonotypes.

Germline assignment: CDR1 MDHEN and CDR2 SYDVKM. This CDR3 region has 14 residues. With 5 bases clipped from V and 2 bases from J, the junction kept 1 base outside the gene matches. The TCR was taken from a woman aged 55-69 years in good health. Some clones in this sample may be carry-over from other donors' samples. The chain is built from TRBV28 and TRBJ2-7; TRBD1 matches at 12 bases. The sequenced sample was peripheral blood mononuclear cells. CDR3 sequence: CASSGTGGAYEQYF. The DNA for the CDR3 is TGTGCCAGCAGTGGGACAGGGGGCGCCTACGAGCAGTACTTC.